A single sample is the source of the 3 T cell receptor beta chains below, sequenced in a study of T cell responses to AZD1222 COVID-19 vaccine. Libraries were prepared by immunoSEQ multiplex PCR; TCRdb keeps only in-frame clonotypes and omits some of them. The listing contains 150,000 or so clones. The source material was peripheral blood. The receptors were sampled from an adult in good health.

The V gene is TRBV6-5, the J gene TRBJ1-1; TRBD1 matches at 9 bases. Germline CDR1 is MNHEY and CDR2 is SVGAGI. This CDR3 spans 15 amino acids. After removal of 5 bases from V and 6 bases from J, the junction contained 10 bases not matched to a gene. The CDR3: CASSPGTGQMSEAFF. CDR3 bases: TGTGCCAGCAGTCCCGGGACAGGGCAAATGTCTGAAGCTTTCTTT.

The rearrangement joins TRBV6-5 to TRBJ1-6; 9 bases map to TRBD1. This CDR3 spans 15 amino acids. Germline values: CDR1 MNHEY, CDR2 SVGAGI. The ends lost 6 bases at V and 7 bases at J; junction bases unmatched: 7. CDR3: CASRRSGTGNSPLHF. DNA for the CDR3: TGTGCCAGCAGACGGTCCGGGACAGGGAATTCACCCCTCCACTTT.

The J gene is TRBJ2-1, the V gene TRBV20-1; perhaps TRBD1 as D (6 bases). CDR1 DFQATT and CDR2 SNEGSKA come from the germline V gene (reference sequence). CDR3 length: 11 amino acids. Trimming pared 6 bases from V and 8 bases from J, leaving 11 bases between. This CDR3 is CSARTGHEQFF. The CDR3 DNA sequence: TGCAGTGCCAGAACAGGGCATGAGCAGTTCTTC.